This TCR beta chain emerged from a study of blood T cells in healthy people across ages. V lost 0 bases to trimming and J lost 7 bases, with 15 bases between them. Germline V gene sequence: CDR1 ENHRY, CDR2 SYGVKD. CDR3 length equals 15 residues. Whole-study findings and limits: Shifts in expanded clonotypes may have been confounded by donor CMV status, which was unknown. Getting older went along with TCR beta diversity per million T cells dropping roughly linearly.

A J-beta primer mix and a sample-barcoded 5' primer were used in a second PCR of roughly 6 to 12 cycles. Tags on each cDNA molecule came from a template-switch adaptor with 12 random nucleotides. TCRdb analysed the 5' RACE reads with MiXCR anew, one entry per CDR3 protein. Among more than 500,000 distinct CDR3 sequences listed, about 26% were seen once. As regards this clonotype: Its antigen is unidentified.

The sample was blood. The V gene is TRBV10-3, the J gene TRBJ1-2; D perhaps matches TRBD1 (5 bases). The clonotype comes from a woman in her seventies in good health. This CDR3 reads CAISESTGTLRGYTF. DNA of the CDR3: TGTGCCATCAGTGAGTCGACCGGGACGCTTCGTGGCTACACCTTC.